These 26 T cell receptor beta chains originate from one sample sequenced in a study of cytomegalovirus exposure and HLA in healthy donors. 60 Vbeta and 13 Jbeta primers were used in PCR. Clones were sequenced by immunoSEQ multiplex PCR, and TCRdb holds only the in-frame ones, with some missing. Here the sample spans tens of thousands of clones, under 85% being singletons. Sequencing used PBMCs. The receptor set was obtained from a woman in her thirties or forties in good health and CMV-seropositive.

The J gene is TRBJ1-5, the V gene TRBV6-1, with 8 positions matching TRBD1. Germline CDR1 and CDR2: MNHNS and SASEGT. The CDR3 extends over 16 amino acids. With 4 bases clipped from V and 1 base from J, the junction kept 6 bases outside the gene matches. CDR3 in DNA: TGTGCCAGCAGTGCAGCGCAGGGGGCAAGCAATCAGCCCCAGCATTTT. Amino acid sequence: CASSAAQGASNQPQHF.

This clone was seen only once. The same CDR3 can be traced to other DNA sequences in this sample. The chain employs TRBV6-5 and TRBJ2-7; 10 nucleotides align to TRBD2. Germline V lookup: CDR1 MNHEY, CDR2 SVGAGI. V lost 6 bases to trimming and J lost 0 bases; unmatched junction nucleotides: 5. This CDR3 has 15 residues. CDR3 DNA sequence: TGTGCCAGCAGGGCCACTAGCGGGGACTCCTACGAGCAGTACTTC. Translating it yields CASRATSGDSYEQYF.

The rearrangement uses TRBV7-9 and TRBJ1-2; a weak D match, TRBD1 (6 bases). The V end was cut by 5 bases, the J end by 1 base, with 17 bases between. Germline values: CDR1 SEHNR, CDR2 FQNEAQ (reference sequence). CDR3 length: 16 residues. The CDR3 protein is CASSDLQDSFNYGYTF. The CDR3 DNA reads TGTGCCAGCAGCGACCTTCAGGACAGCTTTAACTATGGCTACACCTTC.

This clone was seen just once. The J gene is TRBJ2-1, the V gene TRBV7-2; D possibly corresponds to TRBD2 (6 bases). Trimming pared 1 base from V and 9 bases from J, leaving 13 bases between. This CDR3 region has 14 residues. The germline V gene has CDR1 SGHTA and CDR2 FQGNSA. CDR3: CASSLDVGGGEQFF. In nucleotides, the CDR3 is TGTGCCAGCAGCTTAGATGTGGGGGGAGGTGAGCAGTTCTTC.

The chain has TRBV5-1 and TRBJ2-1; D remains unclear. There are 11 residues in the CDR3. Germline CDR1 reads SGHRS; CDR2 reads YFSETQ. V was shortened by 4 bases and J by 5 bases, with 4 bases between the two germline ends. CDR3 sequence: CASSPNNEQFF. In nucleotides, the CDR3 is TGCGCCAGCAGCCCCAACAATGAGCAGTTCTTC. The entire variable domain, with the rest obtained from reference TRBV5-1 and TRBJ2-1, is as follows: KAGVTQTPRYLIKTRGQQVTLSCSPISGHRSVSWYQQTPGQGLQFLFEYFSETQRNKGNFPGRFSGRQFSNSRSEMNVSTLELGDSALYLCASSPNNEQFFGPGTRLTVL.

This sequence joins TRBV18 and TRBJ1-6, with 7 nucleotides matching TRBD1. Germline lookup yields CDR1 KGHSH and CDR2 LQKENI. This CDR3 is built from 15 residues. V dropped 2 bases and J dropped 7; count of bases not matched to a gene: 5. In nucleotides, the CDR3 is TGTGCCAGCTCACCAGACAGGGAGGTAAATTCACCCCTCCACTTT. This sequence encodes CASSPDREVNSPLHF.

The chain has TRBV27 and TRBJ2-1, with a possible D match to TRBD2 (6 bases). Between the trimmed V and J ends, which lost 4 bases and 4 bases, there was a span of 11 bases. Germline V gene data show CDR1 as MNHEY and CDR2 as SMNVEV (reference sequence). This CDR3 is 14 amino acids long. The CDR3 loop is CASSWASEYNEQFF. The DNA of the CDR3 is TGTGCCAGCAGTTGGGCTAGCGAGTACAATGAGCAGTTCTTC.

DNA for the CDR3: TGCAGCGGACCGGGACAGGGACTAAATGAGCAGTTCTTC. Protein product: CSGPGQGLNEQFF. The chain joins TRBV29-1 to TRBJ2-1; 9 positions match TRBD1. The CDR3 has 13 residues. V lost 7 bases, J lost 7 bases, and 8 bases stayed unmatched. CDR1 and CDR2 from the germline V gene are SQVTM and ANQGSEA.

In this sample, this clone turned up a few times. The V call is TRBV10-2, the J call TRBJ1-6; D possibly corresponds to TRBD1 (5 bases). The V and J ends lost 1 base and 0 bases respectively, with 7 bases between them. The CDR3 contains 16 residues. Germline CDR1 is WSHSY and CDR2 is SAAADI. The chain's CDR3 is CASSEFRDSYNSPLHF. CDR3 nucleotide sequence: TGCGCCAGCAGTGAGTTCAGGGACTCCTATAATTCACCCCTCCACTTT.

The chain combines TRBV16 with TRBJ1-2; 7 bases map to TRBD1. Germline CDR1 and CDR2: KGHSY and FQNENV. The junction had 10 bases not matched to a gene; V was cut back by 4 bases and J by 8 bases. The CDR3 runs to 14 residues. CDR3 protein: CASSPNSRGSGYTF. The CDR3 DNA reads TGTGCCAGCAGCCCCAACTCCAGGGGGAGCGGCTACACCTTC. Supplemented by reference TRBV16 and TRBJ1-2, the full variable domain reads GEEVAQTPKHLVRGEGQKAKLYCAPIKGHSYVFWYQQVLKNEFKFLISFQNENVFDETGMPKERFSAKCLPNSPCSLEIQATKLEDSAVYFCASSPNSRGSGYTFGSGTRLTVV.

This clone was recorded a few times. The V and J genes are TRBV6-5 and TRBJ1-1; D gene uncertain. Germline V gene data show CDR1 as MNHEY and CDR2 as SVGAGI. V shed 4 bases and J shed 6 bases, with 21 bases lying between them. This CDR3 comprises 16 residues. CDR3 coding DNA: TGTGCCAGCAGTTTAATTGCACTCGGAGGAGTCTCTGAAGCTTTCTTT. Translation: CASSLIALGGVSEAFF.

In DNA, the CDR3 is TGTGCTAGTGCTTCTGACAGGGGGGCTGAAGCTTTCTTT. This gives the protein CASASDRGAEAFF. The chain employs TRBV12-5 and TRBJ1-1, with 9 bases fitting TRBD1. Germline CDR1 LGHNT, CDR2 FRNRAP. The CDR3 contains 13 residues. J was trimmed by 6 bases and V by 7 bases; bases with no gene match: 6.

The chain is built from TRBV29-1 and TRBJ1-2; no reliable D call. Trimming took 7 bases from V and 4 from J, leaving 16 bases between them. The CDR3 has 13 residues. The germline V gene has CDR1 SQVTM and CDR2 ANQGSEA. DNA of the CDR3: TGCAGCGCCACGGGGTACCCCCTCTATGGCTACACCTTC. It is translated as CSATGYPLYGYTF.

This clone was counted once. This CDR3 is CASSYGDRGHEKLFF. In DNA form, the CDR3 reads TGTGCCAGCAGTTACGGGGACAGGGGCCATGAAAAACTGTTTTTT. J is TRBJ1-4 and V is TRBV6-5; TRBD1 matches at 10 bases. V shed 2 bases, J shed 6 bases, and the junction held 3 bases outside the gene matches. The CDR3 contains 15 residues. The germline V gene encodes CDR1 MNHEY and CDR2 SVGAGI.

The gene calls are TRBV19 and TRBJ1-4, with 7 bases that match TRBD1. CDR1 is LNHDA, CDR2 SQIVND, per germline (reference sequence). The CDR3 contains 15 residues. V was clipped by 7 bases and J by 2 bases; unmatched bases: 7. CDR3 DNA sequence: TGTGCCAGTAATGACCGCAGGGGGACTAATGAAAAACTGTTTTTT. Translation gives CASNDRRGTNEKLFF.

This chain uses TRBV5-5 with TRBJ2-7; TRBD1 is a possible D gene (6 bases). CDR1 is SGHKS and CDR2 is YYEKEE in the germline V gene (reference sequence). Trimming took off 4 bases at V and 0 bases at J, with 11 bases between the two ends. The CDR3 runs to 14 residues. The CDR3: CASSRNRASYEQYF. The CDR3 region has the DNA TGTGCCAGCAGCCGCAACAGGGCCTCCTACGAGCAGTACTTC.

The chain combines TRBV6-5 with TRBJ1-5; unclear D gene. The CDR3 contains 13 residues. V dropped 6 bases and J dropped 4 bases, with 10 bases sitting between them. CDR1 is MNHEY, CDR2 SVGAGI, per germline. The chain's CDR3 is CASRPGTNQPQHF. In DNA form, the CDR3 reads TGTGCCAGCAGGCCGGGAACTAATCAGCCCCAGCATTTT.

This clone has only one observation. The chain employs TRBV5-6 and TRBJ2-3; D gene ambiguous. The CDR3 loop spans 13 amino acids. The V end lost 6 bases, the J end lost 2 bases, and 10 bases lay between the germline ends. The germline V gene has CDR1 SGHDT and CDR2 YYEEEE. The CDR3 DNA follows: TGTGCCAGCACCATAAGCTCCACAGATACGCAGTATTTT. It translates to CASTISSTDTQYF.

The genes are TRBV7-9 and TRBJ2-1, with 7 bases that match TRBD2. From germline, CDR1 is SEHNR and CDR2 FQNEAQ (reference sequence). The CDR3 has 17 residues. The ends lost 2 bases at V and 0 bases at J; junction bases unmatched: 7. The CDR3 sequence is CASSLRAGTNSYNEQFF. In DNA, the CDR3 is TGTGCCAGCAGCTTAAGAGCCGGGACTAACTCCTACAATGAGCAGTTCTTC. Full variable domain (rest looked up from reference TRBV7-9 and TRBJ2-1): DTGVSQNPRHKITKRGQNVTFRCDPISEHNRLYWYRQTLGQGPEFLTYFQNEAQLEKSRLLSDRFSAERPKGSFSTLEIQRTEQGDSAMYLCASSLRAGTNSYNEQFFGPGTRLTVL.

This sequence joins TRBV10-3 and TRBJ2-5; 8 positions match TRBD1. Germline CDR1 ENHRY, CDR2 SYGVKD. V shed 11 bases and J 1 base; nucleotides not matched to a gene: 6. This CDR3 is built from 13 residues. This chain's CDR3 is CAAGQEGQETQYF. DNA for the CDR3: TGTGCCGCGGGACAGGAGGGCCAAGAGACCCAGTACTTC.

This clone occurred a few times. The genes are TRBV5-1 and TRBJ1-2; D is possibly TRBD1 (5 bases). The CDR3 has 15 residues. CDR1 and CDR2 (germline): SGHRS, YFSETQ. Trimming shortened V by 1 base and J by 7 bases, and 17 bases separated the two germline ends. The CDR3 sequence is CASSLYRGTSIGYTF. CDR3 in DNA: TGCGCCAGCAGCTTGTACAGAGGGACTTCTATTGGCTACACCTTC.

The CDR3 region has the DNA TGTGCCGGTGATAGCGGGAAGAACACCGGGGAGCTGTTTTTT. Its protein product is CAGDSGKNTGELFF. The chain links TRBV7-9 to TRBJ2-2; 8 positions agree with TRBD2. The CDR3 spans 14 residues. CDR1 and CDR2 from the germline V gene are SEHNR and FQNEAQ (reference sequence). J gave up 1 base and V 11 bases, and 6 bases lay outside the gene matches.

The rearrangement joins TRBV6-5 to TRBJ1-1, with no clear D. The CDR3 covers 14 residues. V lost 4 bases and J 9 bases, leaving 18 bases between the germline ends. The germline V gene has CDR1 MNHEY and CDR2 SVGAGI. The DNA of the CDR3 is TGTGCCAGCAGTTTTGGCCAGGCAGCAGATCAAGCTTTCTTT. Its protein is CASSFGQAADQAFF.

This sequence joins TRBV27 and TRBJ1-2; 9 positions agree with TRBD1. CDR1 and CDR2 (germline): MNHEY, SMNVEV (reference sequence). V lost 8 bases, J lost 8 bases, and 9 bases stayed unmatched. The CDR3 spans 13 residues. The DNA of the CDR3 is TGTGCCAGCGGATTTGGGACAGGGCAAGGCTACACCTTC. Translating it yields CASGFGTGQGYTF.

The chain joins TRBV10-3 to TRBJ2-6; TRBD2 matches at 8 bases. The V gene's germline CDR1 is ENHRY and CDR2 SYGVKD. With 8 bases clipped from V and 1 base from J, the junction kept 10 bases outside the gene matches. The CDR3 runs 17 residues. CDR3 in amino acids: CAISSGSYTSGANVLTF. The CDR3 nucleotides read TGTGCCATCTCCAGCGGGAGCTATACTTCTGGGGCCAACGTCCTGACTTTC.

This clone appeared a few times. The chain carries TRBV19 and TRBJ2-7; weak D call: TRBD1 (7 bases). The CDR3 loop spans 17 amino acids. V shed 2 bases and J shed 0 bases, with 17 bases lying between them. In germline, CDR1 is LNHDA, CDR2 SQIVND (reference sequence). CDR3 DNA sequence: TGTGCCAGTAGTATACCGGGGCGCAGGGGGGTCTCCTACGAGCAGTACTTC. Encoded protein: CASSIPGRRGVSYEQYF.